This entry concerns a single TCR beta chain. The antigen is not known. The data derive from a study of CD8+ T cells in alopecia areata. Study-wide context: It was oral tofacitinib, at 5 to 10 mg twice daily, that treated patients received.

Per the germline V gene, CDR1 is SNHLY and CDR2 is FYNNEI. The CDR3 is 15 amino acids. The germline V and J ends were trimmed by 0 bases and 2 bases, with 10 bases remaining between them. General observations from the study: Possibly because of HLA-related factors, TCR sharing was less clear across patients than in mice. Normal skin's resident alphabeta T cells are sequenced alongside lesional scalp T cells. In lesional scalp, particularly from alopecia totalis/universalis, clonality was higher than in normal scalp.

TCR sequencing used cDNA made by reverse transcription of extracted RNA. Assay: immunoSEQ multiplex PCR; the TCRdb copy retains only in-frame clones and omits some. The sample gives some 7,500 clones, 55% to 70% of which show up once; 11% to 15% is in the top ten. Alopecia areata patients provided lesional scalp punch biopsies and peripheral blood, both collected for the study. This TCR came from a human donor with alopecia areata. The V call is TRBV2, the J call TRBJ1-1, with D possibly being TRBD1 (5 bases). The starting material was skin, obtained at week 0. The CDR3 here is CASSEARGENTEAFF. Here the CDR3 DNA reads TGTGCCAGCAGTGAAGCGCGGGGGGAAAACACTGAAGCTTTCTTT. Full variable domain (outside the CDR3, taken from reference TRBV2 and TRBJ1-1): EPEVTQTPSHQVTQMGQEVILRCVPISNHLYFYWYRQILGQKVEFLVSFYNNEISEKSEIFDDQFSVERPDGSNFTLKIRSTKLEDSAMYFCASSEARGENTEAFFGQGTRLTVV.